This T cell receptor beta chain comes out of a study of T cell repertoires in cytomegalovirus infection. Study in general: In public TCR beta signatures, there were indications of both CMV infection and matching HLA type.

V lost 0 bases and J lost 4, with 16 bases in between. Germline V gene data show CDR1 as MGHRA and CDR2 as YSYEKL. The CDR3 runs 17 residues. This clonotype occurred a few times. Its specificity is not known. Findings of the study overall: The ex vivo response was dominated by HLA-C-restricted CMV-specific TCR beta clonotypes.

TCRdb re-analysed the reads in MiXCR, keeping a single row per CDR3 protein. The sample lists fewer than 250,000 distinct CDR3 sequences, 12% occurring once. The origin of this receptor is a human donor in good health (CMV status not recorded). Some clones in this sample may be carry-over from other donors' samples. The specimen was PBMCs. V is TRBV4-1 and J is TRBJ2-1; D possibly uses TRBD1 or TRBD2 (6 bases each). The CDR3 protein is CASSQDFGGMGYNEQFF. The CDR3 nucleotides read TGCGCCAGCAGCCAAGATTTCGGGGGCATGGGGTACAATGAGCAGTTCTTC.